Sequencing of this T cell receptor beta chain was carried out in a study of blood T cell repertoires in COVID-19. Study background: Sites across the United States, Italy and Spain contributed samples from acute and convalescent COVID-19. PBMCs, B-cell-depleted T cells, or T cells provided the cDNA or gDNA that made up the material.

Authors' processing steps: It was from reference gene primer amplification that nucleated cell counts were estimated. The method was immunoSEQ multiplex PCR; TCRdb's version includes in-frame clones alone and lacks a portion of them. V and J calls plus clone size are reproduced from that table; the DNA served to infer D and trimming. The table records some 78,000 clones, around 90% of them present only once. The specimen sequenced was peripheral blood. This TCR was recovered from a woman of 80 years or more with active or convalescent COVID-19.

CDR3 DNA sequence: TGTGCCAGCAGCTTGGGACTAACCTACGAGCAGTACTTC. Protein product: CASSLGLTYEQYF. The rearrangement uses TRBV5-4 and TRBJ2-7; D perhaps matches TRBD2 (5 bases). CDR3 size: 13 residues. Germline V lookup: CDR1 SGHNT, CDR2 YYREEE (reference sequence). Trimming cost V 0 bases and J 2 bases, with 6 bases left between them.